This T cell receptor beta chain was recorded in a study of brain T cells in children with intractable seizures listed by TCRdb under 2021. In terms of the full investigation: Resected brain tissue from some 53 pediatric epilepsy surgery cases was initially screened for immune gene transcripts with a NanoString immunology panel. Among the approximately 12 selected surgery cases, eight also had pre-surgery blood sequenced, leaving four with brain tissue only.

What this sample's time point label stands for: resected brain tissue, or blood drawn just prior to surgery. The surgery cases that showed the highest brain T cell transcript signatures were chosen for TCR beta chain sequencing of brain tissue, and of blood when it was available. Before surgery, patients had received at least one anti-epileptic drug. The TCR-sequenced patients were children whose drug-resistant epilepsy was caused by tuberous sclerosis complex, focal cortical dysplasia, Rasmussen encephalitis or hemimegalencephaly. The blood samples were collected right before the epilepsy surgery. Bulk genomic DNA was extracted from unsorted brain tissue and whole blood with the Monarch genomic DNA purification kit. On this clone itself: Its antigen remains undetermined. The sample holds no much larger clone one base away, and base qualities are not on file.

Beyond this particular receptor, the publication reports: Viral specificity was inferred only from CDR3 sequence similarity, and patients' HCMV serostatus was unknown. Because sequencing depth differed between pre- and post-surgery blood, the absence of clones from the pre-surgery sample may reflect undersampling.

The immunoSEQ assay was used to generate TCR beta chain sequences from genomic DNA. The published analysis was carried out like this. Any CDR3 sequence that did not begin with the conserved framework cysteine at position 104 was removed by hand. To get clonality, the normalized Shannon's Diversity Index was subtracted from one, giving values from 0 (maximal diversity) to 1 (oligoclonal). Chi-squared comparison-of-proportions tests were used to check whether the frequency of the same CDR3 differed between samples, for example brain versus blood. Public clonotypes were identified by searching immuneACCESS, and similarity to known antiviral clonotypes was assessed with the VDJdb browser. In its TCRdb copy, this immuneACCESS table keeps in-frame sequences only and misses some clones. Where compared with another copy, unresolved V genes explain less than half of these, and the others have no known cause. V and J calls and clone size are as listed in that table; D and trimming were resolved from the DNA. The sample table contains about 64,000 clones; only one count was recorded for approximately 95% of them. The top ten clones comprise over 0.35% of the sample.

Including cysteine and phenylalanine, the CDR3 has 16 amino acids. CDR3 DNA is the only sequence kept; it has 48 bases, read in frame from the first base. The germline V gene sets CDR1 to SGHAT and CDR2 to FQNNGV. V trim: 1 base; J trim: 5 bases; unmatched bases: 6. The receptor was derived from a boy under three years old with focal cortical dysplasia and intractable seizures. Specimen: peripheral blood, collected at surgery. The sequence links TRBV11-2 to TRBJ2-1; 9 central nucleotides agree with TRBD2. The DNA reads TGTGCCAGCAGCTTAGTTACGGGACTAGCCCACAATGAGCAGTTCTTC. Translation gives CASSLVTGLAHNEQFF.